This T cell receptor beta chain appears in the sequencing data of a study of T cell responses to AZD1222 COVID-19 vaccine. Overall study context: Second-dose intervals near 4 or 12 weeks were combined.

The method was immunoSEQ multiplex PCR; TCRdb's version includes in-frame clones alone and lacks a portion of them. This table has about 120,000 clones, 80% to 90% appearing once. Regarding the study as a whole: Clonal diversity may have been underestimated, and the donors were mostly white British, with more females than males. Researchers report vaccine-associated CD4 TCRs spanning spike, with dominance at 160-218 and 743-854.

In the case of this clone: What it binds is unknown.

V was shortened by 2 bases and J by 4 bases, with 16 bases between the two germline ends. The germline V gene has CDR1 SGHTS and CDR2 YDEGEE. The CDR3 loop spans 16 amino acids. Here the sequenced sample was peripheral blood, taken on day 0 of AZD1222 vaccination. The receptor comes from an adult in good health. The chain recombines TRBV5-8 with TRBJ1-3; tentatively, D is TRBD1 (6 bases). CDR3 coding DNA: TGTGCCAGCAGCTTTCTGTGGCAGGGGAGCGGAAACACCATATATTTT. Amino acid sequence: CASSFLWQGSGNTIYF. Filled out from reference TRBV5-8 and TRBJ1-3, the complete variable domain reads EAGVTQSPTHLIKTRGQQATLRCSPISGHTSVYWYQQALGLGLQFLLWYDEGEERNRGNFPPRFSGRQFPNYSSELNVNALELEDSALYLCASSFLWQGSGNTIYFGEGSWLTVV.